This T cell receptor beta chain was profiled in a study of T cells in Graves' hyperthyroidism and ophthalmopathy (dated by TCRdb to the late 2010s). Notes on the research overall: Peripheral blood was collected at initial diagnosis, before any treatment. The roughly 94 discovery patients were randomly divided into training and test sets at a 7:3 ratio. After blood sampling, hyperthyroidism patients were treated with methimazole at a starting dose of 30 mg daily, and ophthalmopathy patients were treated with high-dose intravenous methylprednisolone. Thyroid tissue and blood T-cell repertoires from more than five Graves' hyperthyroidism patients were also compared in the study. The paper describes TCR Vbeta CDR3 sequencing of about 140 peripheral blood samples, made up of 40 to 45 ophthalmopathy patients, approximately 73 hyperthyroidism patients and some 17 progressor patients. To identify TCR V-J signatures that set the groups apart, the researchers used a discovery cohort of 100 or so patients, made up of 40 to 45 with Graves' ophthalmopathy and 55 to 65 with stable Graves' hyperthyroidism. Prospective prediction of ophthalmopathy was tested in an independent validation cohort consisting of 18 hyperthyroidism patients and around 17 patients who later progressed to ophthalmopathy. Study-wide conclusions, independent of this receptor: Most expanded thyroid clonotypes (frequency above 0.001) were also detected in blood, a finding suggesting that blood repertoires may reflect thyroid immune responses. No statistical method was used to fix the sample size in advance, and group allocation was not hidden from the investigators. A model built on a 13 V-J signature distinguished ophthalmopathy from stable hyperthyroidism, reaching over 85% sensitivity and under 84% specificity in cross-validation and 80%/75% in testing. During validation, the model predicted progression to ophthalmopathy a median of roughly 7.1 months ahead of onset, with roughly 65% sensitivity and about 72% specificity.

TCR beta CDR3 regions were amplified from RNA transcripts. A first-round RT-PCR of the TCR CDR3 used the HTBI primer set with the Qiagen OneStep RT-PCR kit. A second multiplex PCR round built the libraries, followed by size selection and purification. Paired-end sequencing of the libraries was performed with 100 bp reads on an Illumina HiSeq2000. The authors' pipeline ran thus. SOAPnuke was used to process the raw data, removing reads that contained adapters or uncalled bases, had a mean Phred below 15, or lacked an exact match to the constant primer or identifier. High-quality paired reads were merged with COPE v1.2.5, and unique nucleotide sequences were defined as clonotypes. MiTCR v1.1 was used to align clonotypes to the IMGT TRBV, TRBD and TRBJ reference segments. The analysis was restricted to V-J combinations with a frequency above 0.0001, which together covered 99% to 99.2% of the repertoires. The TCS score was defined as the ratio of F50 (clonal expansion) to E x V (chaos), calculated using BLOSUM62-based TCRdist between CDR3 peptides within each V-J. Welch's t-statistics and random forest reduced some 510 V-J features to 13, which were used in a naive Bayes classifier (R e1071). TCRdb reprocessed the public reads (quality trimming at Q25 with fastp, clone calling with MiXCR) and kept in-frame beta chains. When rows share a CDR3 protein, they turn into one entry using the most common DNA and genes. Here the V and J calls rest on TCRdb's processing, not on the authors' analysis. The sample profile shows approximately 400,000 distinct CDR3 sequences; roughly 13% of them were found once. The top ten constitute 28% of the sample.

In the ophthalmopathy patients, disease was moderately to severely active, with a Clinical Activity Score of 3 or more, a NOSPECS grade of 4 or more, and a duration of less than 3 months. Patients with uncontrolled infections, other autoimmune diseases, pregnancy or lactation were excluded. Diagnoses relied on clinical symptoms, serum thyroxine and TRAb, thyroid ultrasound and orbital computed tomography. PBMCs were separated from 7.5 to 10 ml of fresh peripheral blood using Ficoll-Paque density gradient centrifugation. Trizol reagent was used to extract total RNA, and RNA quality was then checked on an Agilent 2100 Bioanalyzer. This clonotype was seen many times. It lacks a known antigen. No qualities accompany the bases; no much larger clone lies one base away. The TCR comes from a man aged 50 to 59 with Graves' ophthalmopathy. Sequenced sample: blood.

The sequenced DNA: TGTGCCAGCAGCCCCTCGGGGATTGGGGTGGAGACCCAGTACTTC. Translated, it gives CASSPSGIGVETQYF. The chain is made from TRBV28 and TRBJ2-5; the D gene is perhaps TRBD2, from 5 matching bases. The CDR3 starts with the cysteine, ends with the phenylalanine, and has 15 residues. The sequence is cut down to CDR3 DNA, 45 bases in frame from base 1. The germline V gene supplies CDR1 MDHEN and CDR2 SYDVKM. A distance of 19 bases separates the germline ends of V and J, which lose 6 bases and 5 bases respectively.